A single sample gave rise to the 26 T cell receptor beta chains below, sequenced in a study of blood T cell repertoires in COVID-19. Using immunoSEQ multiplex PCR, the repertoire was profiled, and TCRdb retains in-frame clones only, with some absent. The data show over 85,000 clones, with 87% seen just once and approximately 2% held by the top ten. What was sequenced was peripheral blood. The receptors originated from a man in his fifties or sixties with active COVID-19.

The rearrangement joins TRBV7-2 to TRBJ1-1; D gene ambiguous. The germline gives CDR1 SGHTA, CDR2 FQGNSA. V lost 10 bases, J lost 1 base, and 13 bases lay in between. The CDR3 is 13 amino acids. This CDR3 is CATRVTQNTEAFF. The CDR3 bases are TGTGCCACCCGGGTAACACAGAACACTGAAGCTTTCTTT.

In this sample, this clone turned up a few times. J is TRBJ1-6 and V is TRBV5-4, with D uncertain. The germline V gene encodes CDR1 SGHNT and CDR2 YYREEE (reference sequence). The length of the CDR3 is 12 residues. Trimming stripped 6 bases from V and 5 bases from J, with 6 bases between. CDR3 in amino acids: CASTLDNSPLHF. The CDR3 nucleotides read TGTGCCAGCACCCTAGATAATTCACCCCTCCACTTT. Combining the CDR3 with reference TRBV5-4 and TRBJ1-6 gives the whole variable domain ETGVTQSPTHLIKTRGQQVTLRCSSQSGHNTVSWYQQALGQGPQFIFQYYREEENGRGNFPPRFSGLQFPNYSSELNVNALELDDSALYLCASTLDNSPLHFGNGTRLTVT.

The V and J genes are TRBV6-5 and TRBJ2-7, with TRBD1 identical over 8 bases. V trimming: 2 bases; J trimming: 5 bases; junction bases outside the gene matches: 8. The CDR3 contains 15 residues. CDR1 is MNHEY and CDR2 is SVGAGI in the germline V gene. The CDR3 region is CASSYAGQGSHEQYF. The CDR3 coding sequence is TGTGCCAGCAGTTACGCAGGACAGGGAAGCCACGAGCAGTACTTC.

The V and J genes are TRBV11-3 and TRBJ2-1; 8 positions match TRBD2. The CDR3 consists of 15 residues. J was trimmed by 15 bases and V by 0 bases; bases with no gene match: 13. The germline gives CDR1 SGHNT, CDR2 YENEEA. The CDR3 spells CASSLDHRTGGDRFF. In DNA, the CDR3 is TGTGCCAGCAGCTTAGATCATCGAACGGGGGGGGATCGGTTCTTC.

The J gene is TRBJ2-2, the V gene TRBV15; D uncertain. Germline CDR1 is LNHNV and CDR2 is YYDKDF (reference sequence). The V end was cut by 3 bases, the J end by 3 bases, with 2 bases between. The CDR3 runs to 12 residues. The CDR3 region is CATSSYTGELFF. The CDR3 region has the DNA TGTGCCACCAGCAGCTACACCGGGGAGCTGTTTTTT. Looking up the rest from reference TRBV15 and TRBJ2-2 gives the full variable domain: DAMVIQNPRYQVTQFGKPVTLSCSQTLNHNVMYWYQQKSSQAPKLLFHYYDKDFNNEADTPDNFQSRRPNTSFCFLDIRSPGLGDTAMYLCATSSYTGELFFGEGSRLTVL.

The chain has TRBV6-5 and TRBJ1-6; 7 nucleotides agree with TRBD1. The CDR3 extends over 16 amino acids. Germline-derived CDR1 and CDR2 are MNHEY and SVGAGI. V lost 0 bases, J lost 9 bases, and 8 bases stayed unmatched. The CDR3: CASSYSGTGVASPLHF. Written as DNA, the CDR3 is TGTGCCAGCAGTTACTCGGGCACAGGGGTTGCTTCACCCCTCCACTTT.

This chain uses TRBV4-1 with TRBJ2-7; tentatively, D is TRBD1 (7 bases). Germline CDR1 and CDR2: MGHRA and YSYEKL. The V end lost 0 bases, the J end lost 0 bases, and 9 bases lay between the germline ends. CDR3 length equals 15 residues. DNA for the CDR3: TGCGCCAGCAGCCAAGACAGGGGGGTCTCCTACGAGCAGTACTTC. It codes for CASSQDRGVSYEQYF.

This clone was counted a few times. The genes are TRBV6-2 or TRBV6-3 and TRBJ1-6; D is uncertain. The germline CDR1 and CDR2 sequences are MNHEY and SVGEGT. This CDR3 is 12 amino acids long. With 6 bases removed from V and 10 bases from J, the gap between germline ends came to 10 bases. The CDR3 protein is CASSFRRSPLHF. In nucleotides, the CDR3 is TGTGCCAGCAGCTTTAGGAGGTCACCCCTCCACTTT.

This clone was picked up a small number of times. The V gene is TRBV5-4, the J gene TRBJ2-3; 9 bases align to TRBD2. The junction had 10 bases not matched to a gene; V was cut back by 3 bases and J by 14 bases. The CDR3 has 13 residues. Germline V gene data show CDR1 as SGHNT and CDR2 as YYREEE (reference sequence). The CDR3 bases are TGTGCCAGCAGCTCCTCCGGGACTAGCCTTCCGTATTTT. Its translation is CASSSSGTSLPYF.

Concerning this clone itself: Additional DNA sequences in this sample encode the identical CDR3. This chain joins TRBV5-1 and TRBJ2-7, with unresolved D. Germline V lookup: CDR1 SGHRS, CDR2 YFSETQ. The length of the CDR3 is 14 residues. Trimming left V 0 bases short and J 0 bases short, with 7 bases between. In DNA form, the CDR3 reads TGCGCCAGCAGCTTGGTCCCAGGCTCCTACGAGCAGTACTTC. This gives the protein CASSLVPGSYEQYF. Using reference TRBV5-1 and TRBJ2-7 for the parts outside the CDR3, the full variable domain is KAGVTQTPRYLIKTRGQQVTLSCSPISGHRSVSWYQQTPGQGLQFLFEYFSETQRNKGNFPGRFSGRQFSNSRSEMNVSTLELGDSALYLCASSLVPGSYEQYFGPGTRLTVT.

This chain links TRBV19 with TRBJ2-2; no clear D. V lost 4 bases, J lost 3 bases, and 15 bases lay in between. The CDR3 runs to 16 residues. Germline V gene data show CDR1 as LNHDA and CDR2 as SQIVND (reference sequence). CDR3 loop: CASSTNGGSYTGELFF. In nucleotides, the CDR3 is TGTGCCAGTAGTACCAATGGCGGCAGCTACACCGGGGAGCTGTTTTTT.

The V gene is TRBV10-3, the J gene TRBJ2-2; 7 bases are a match to TRBD1. With 5 bases clipped from V and 2 bases from J, the junction kept 8 bases outside the gene matches. The CDR3 loop spans 16 amino acids. The germline V gene has CDR1 ENHRY and CDR2 SYGVKD. CDR3 region: CAISQNRGVNTGELFF. CDR3 bases: TGTGCCATCAGTCAAAACAGGGGAGTTAACACCGGGGAGCTGTTTTTT.

This clone has just one count. CDR3 coding DNA: TGTGCCACCAGCATTAGCGGACCCACAGATACGCAGTATTTT. The encoded protein is CATSISGPTDTQYF. The chain carries TRBV15 and TRBJ2-3; a possible D gene is TRBD2 (6 bases). Germline CDR1 reads LNHNV; CDR2 reads YYDKDF (reference sequence). With 4 bases removed from V and 2 bases from J, the gap between germline ends came to 10 bases. The CDR3 has 14 residues.

This rearrangement joins TRBV5-5 to TRBJ1-2, with D possibly TRBD1 on 5 matching bases. The V end was cut by 5 bases, the J end by 4 bases, with 21 bases between. The germline CDR1 and CDR2 sequences are SGHKS and YYEKEE (reference sequence). This CDR3 has 16 residues. For the CDR3, the DNA is TGTGCCAGCAGACAAACCGGGACTCAGGGAAGCTATGGCTACACCTTC. Amino acids: CASRQTGTQGSYGYTF.

V and J are TRBV11-2 and TRBJ2-5; D is uncertain. Germline lookup yields CDR1 SGHAT and CDR2 FQNNGV. V was trimmed by 4 bases and J by 7 bases, leaving 13 bases between them. The CDR3 totals 13 residues. The DNA for the CDR3 is TGTGCCAGCAGCTCCCTAGTGAAGCGGACCCAGTACTTC. It encodes CASSSLVKRTQYF.

The J gene is TRBJ2-5, the V gene TRBV7-9, with unresolved D. Germline lookup yields CDR1 SEHNR and CDR2 FQNEAQ (reference sequence). The CDR3 is 15 residues long. V was pared by 1 base and J by 2 bases, with 11 bases between. As DNA, the CDR3 is TGTGCCAGCAGCTTAGGTTCAGGTTTGCAAGAGACCCAGTACTTC. Translation: CASSLGSGLQETQYF.

The V gene is TRBV3-1 (or the pseudogene TRBV3-2), the J gene TRBJ2-3; 14 positions agree with TRBD2. Trimming at V came to 2 bases and at J to 2 bases, leaving 9 bases not matched to a gene. This CDR3 comprises 19 residues. In germline, CDR1 is LGHDT, CDR2 YNNKEL (reference sequence). The CDR3 nucleotides are TGTGCCAGCAGCCAACTCCCTGGACTAGCGGGGGGCCCCACAGATACGCAGTATTTT. It encodes CASSQLPGLAGGPTDTQYF.

V usage is TRBV5-1 and J usage is TRBJ2-5; TRBD2 matches at 9 bases. Germline CDR1 is SGHRS and CDR2 is YFSETQ. With V trimmed by 0 bases and J by 5 bases, 5 bases remained unmatched. This CDR3 is built from 15 residues. DNA for the CDR3: TGCGCCAGCAGCTTGGCAGCGGGGGGTACGGAGACCCAGTACTTC. It yields the protein CASSLAAGGTETQYF.

The chain has TRBV19 and TRBJ1-5; D is possibly TRBD1 (5 bases). In germline, CDR1 is LNHDA, CDR2 SQIVND (reference sequence). Trimming stripped 5 bases from V and 6 bases from J, with 11 bases between. This CDR3 region has 13 residues. This CDR3 reads CASSPQGRQPQHF. DNA of the CDR3: TGTGCCAGTAGTCCCCAGGGTCGTCAGCCCCAGCATTTT.

J is TRBJ2-5 and V is TRBV20-1, with D tentatively TRBD1 (5 bases). The germline V and J ends were trimmed by 3 bases and 5 bases, with 10 bases remaining between them. This CDR3 is built from 12 residues. The germline gives CDR1 DFQATT, CDR2 SNEGSKA (reference sequence). The CDR3, as DNA: TGCAGTGCTAGTCAGGGTACGGAGACCCAGTACTTC. Its protein product is CSASQGTETQYF.

This chain uses TRBV11-1 with TRBJ2-2; 9 nucleotides align to TRBD1. The CDR3 covers 14 residues. Trimming at V came to 5 bases and at J to 6 bases, leaving 4 bases not matched to a gene. CDR1 is SGHAT and CDR2 is FQDESV in the germline V gene (reference sequence). CDR3 in amino acids: CASSPRTGAGELFF. The CDR3 DNA reads as TGTGCCAGCAGCCCCAGGACAGGGGCCGGGGAGCTGTTTTTT.

This chain uses TRBV5-6 with TRBJ2-5, with 8 bases aligning to TRBD1. This CDR3 has 18 amino acids. Per the germline V gene, CDR1 is SGHDT and CDR2 is YYEEEE. Germline trimming cut 4 bases from V and 5 bases from J; bases unmatched to any gene: 19. The CDR3 DNA follows: TGTGCCAGCAGCCCCCAGGGGGCGCGTTGGCGGGGACGGGAGACCCAGTACTTC. Translation gives CASSPQGARWRGRETQYF.

The chain carries TRBV5-1 and TRBJ2-7; D remains ambiguous. Germline V gene data show CDR1 as SGHRS and CDR2 as YFSETQ. Trimming took off 0 bases at V and 6 bases at J, with 7 bases between the two ends. This CDR3 spans 12 amino acids. In DNA form, the CDR3 reads TGCGCCAGCAGCTTGGTTCTAGGCGAGCAGTACTTC. This sequence encodes CASSLVLGEQYF. The full variable domain, its missing parts supplied by reference TRBV5-1 and TRBJ2-7, is KAGVTQTPRYLIKTRGQQVTLSCSPISGHRSVSWYQQTPGQGLQFLFEYFSETQRNKGNFPGRFSGRQFSNSRSEMNVSTLELGDSALYLCASSLVLGEQYFGPGTRLTVT.

This clone has only one observation. The chain is built from TRBV4-1 and TRBJ1-4, with TRBD1 matching over 7 bases. This CDR3 contains 15 residues. J was trimmed by 4 bases and V by 2 bases; bases with no gene match: 4. CDR1 and CDR2 from the germline V gene are MGHRA and YSYEKL. The CDR3 coding sequence is TGCGCCAGCAGCCAACCGGGACAGAATAATGAAAAACTGTTTTTT. Encoded protein: CASSQPGQNNEKLFF.

In its sample, this clone was seen once. In nucleotides, the CDR3 is TGTGCCAGCAGCCCGACTAGCGGGGGGCCTCTAGAGACCCAGTACTTC. Amino acids: CASSPTSGGPLETQYF. The V call is TRBV11-2, the J call TRBJ2-5, with 13 positions matching TRBD2. Germline trimming cut 5 bases from V and 4 bases from J; bases unmatched to any gene: 7. CDR1 and CDR2 from the germline V gene are SGHAT and FQNNGV. The CDR3 covers 16 residues.

The chain employs TRBV29-1 and TRBJ2-4; 7 bases agree with TRBD2. The CDR3 loop spans 15 amino acids. The germline CDR1 and CDR2 sequences are SQVTM and ANQGSEA. The junction had 15 bases not matched to a gene; V was cut back by 7 bases and J by 6 bases. In nucleotides, the CDR3 is TGCAGCGCGCAAAGGATTTCCGCTAGCGGAAACATTCAGTACTTC. Its protein is CSAQRISASGNIQYF.